This T cell receptor (beta chain) stems from a study of human T cells and chemical hapten exposure. Study at large: Yields of TCR per sample differed, chiefly owing to small differences in pooled library volume.

This CDR3 comprises 15 residues. CDR1 and CDR2 from the germline V gene are DFQATT and SNEGSKA (reference sequence). V was pared by 5 bases and J by 7 bases, with 12 bases of the junction left unmatched. This clonotype showed up many times. Its target is unknown. Regarding time point: patch test 1, 2 weeks after DPC sensitization. The treatment was: therapeutic diphenylcyclopropenone sensitization with weekly scalp DPC. TCRdb reanalysed the RACE reads using MiXCR and keeps one entry per CDR3 protein. Of about 380,000 distinct CDR3 sequences listed, more than 4.5% are singletons. Study-wide results and caveats: Compared with pre-sensitization or healthy control sets, expanded TCRs clustered more. Correlating positively with patch test score were the PT1 expanded TCR counts.

This sequence was found in a woman aged 45 to 65 with alopecia areata. Some clones in this sample may be carry-over from other donors' samples. Here the sequenced sample was whole blood, taken in connection with sensitization to the hapten diphenylcyclopropenone (DPC). The rearrangement joins TRBV20-1 to TRBJ1-5; 9 bases map to TRBD1. This chain's CDR3 is CSAPPGTGINQPQHF. CDR3 DNA: TGCAGTGCTCCACCCGGGACAGGGATTAACCAGCCCCAGCATTTT.